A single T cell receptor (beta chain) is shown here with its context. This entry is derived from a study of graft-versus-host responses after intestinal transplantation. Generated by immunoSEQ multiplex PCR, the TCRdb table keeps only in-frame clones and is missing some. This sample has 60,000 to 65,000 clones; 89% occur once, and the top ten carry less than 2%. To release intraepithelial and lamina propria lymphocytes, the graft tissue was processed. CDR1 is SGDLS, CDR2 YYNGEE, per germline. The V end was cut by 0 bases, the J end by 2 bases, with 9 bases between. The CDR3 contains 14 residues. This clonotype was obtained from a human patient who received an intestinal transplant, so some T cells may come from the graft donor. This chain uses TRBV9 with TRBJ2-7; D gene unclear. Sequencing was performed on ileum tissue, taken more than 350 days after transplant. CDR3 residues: CASSVVPATYEQYF. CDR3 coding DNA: TGTGCCAGCAGCGTAGTCCCGGCCACCTACGAGCAGTACTTC.